This TCR beta chain was identified during a study of blood T cells in healthy people across ages (dated by TCRdb to the mid-2010s). Broadly, across the study: In model experiments, roughly one uniquely barcoded TCR beta cDNA molecule per two T cells was captured by template switching. Donors of different ages were randomly distributed across sequencing lanes to avoid experimental bias. Using the same blood draw, the study looked at two additional independent replicas of 1 million unique cDNA reads for two donors, one aged 18 to 29 and the other aged 80 or older. The donors were divided into four age groups: young (average approximately 17 years), middle-aged (about 40), aged (62) and long-lived (approximately 74). Using deep sequencing normalized with unique cDNA molecular identifiers, the study measured how TCR beta repertoire diversity changes with age.

Library preparation employed 5' RACE. Sequenced using an Illumina HiSeq 2500. A second PCR of about 6 to 12 cycles was performed with a sample-barcoded 5' primer and a J-beta primer mix. A template-switch 5' adaptor carrying 12 random nucleotides introduced a unique molecular identifier onto each TCR beta cDNA molecule. Each sample yielded at least 2.5 million CDR3-containing paired-end reads. First-strand cDNA synthesis was performed from all RNA using the Mint cDNA synthesis kit, with priming by a TRBC-specific oligonucleotide. Following uracil-DNA glycosylase treatment, all cDNA underwent a first 18-cycle PCR with the universal primers M1SS and BC2_uni_R. In the original analysis: Normalization of each sample was performed by random selection of 1 million high-quality reads, each carrying a distinct molecular identifier. Reads sharing molecular identifiers were discarded rather than binned into consensus sequences. MiTCR, with a Q25 quality threshold and the strictest error-elimination algorithm, was used for CDR3 identification, clonotype clustering and error correction. A nonparametric unseen species model using Euler transformation provided a lower-bound estimate of total TCR beta diversity. The public reads were quality trimmed at Q25 with fastp and then assembled into clones with MiXCR by TCRdb, keeping productive beta chains. A single entry per CDR3 protein holds the most common genes and DNA from its merged rows. TCRdb's processing, not the authors', yielded these V and J calls. The sample yields roughly 2 million distinct CDR3 sequences; 49% were counted once. More than 2% of the sample comes from the top ten.

This clonotype was observed a few times. This clone's antigen is unknown. Base qualities are not at hand, and no much larger clone is one base apart. The CDR3 sequence holds 14 residues, the cysteine and phenylalanine included. Just CDR3 DNA is preserved here, 42 bases in frame from base 1. Between the V and J ends, shortened by 5 bases and 11 bases respectively, the junction contains 21 bases. The CDR1 and CDR2 encoded by the germline V gene are SGHAT and FQNNGV. The research as a whole found: Compared with the aged group, the long-lived group had more naive CD4+ T cells, fewer expanded clones and increased TCR diversity, suggesting age selection. Observed TCR beta diversity per million T cells fell roughly linearly with age, and a significant reduction was already apparent by age around 36. Estimates of total diversity from one million sequenced T cells were regarded as lower bounds and underestimates. Donor CMV infection status was unknown, potentially confounding age-related changes in expanded clonotypes. A strong correlation was found between observed TCR beta diversity and the percentage of naive T cells measured by flow cytometry. Because profiling used bulk unsorted PBMCs, naive and antigen-experienced compartments could not be compared conclusively.

The roughly 39 donors, aged roughly 6 to 90 years, were systemically healthy Caucasian individuals from Russia. Each donor gave 8 to 10 milliliters of peripheral blood, drawn into EDTA-treated Vacutainer tubes. Ficoll-Paque density-gradient centrifugation was used to isolate PBMCs, with at least 7 million per sample. Trizol reagent was used to extract total RNA from the PBMCs, yielding at least 6 micrograms per sample. For every donor, an aliquot of PBMCs went through flow cytometry to measure the percentages of naive CD45RAhigh/CD27high T cells. The receptor was isolated from a woman aged 35 to 49 in good health. The sample taken for sequencing was blood. Recombination linked TRBV11-2 to TRBJ2-5; perhaps TRBD1 is the D gene, with 6 bases matching. In nucleotide form, the sequence is TGTGCCAGCAGCCTAGGGCCCCGCAGGGGTGAGCAGTACTTC. Translated, this is CASSLGPRRGEQYF.